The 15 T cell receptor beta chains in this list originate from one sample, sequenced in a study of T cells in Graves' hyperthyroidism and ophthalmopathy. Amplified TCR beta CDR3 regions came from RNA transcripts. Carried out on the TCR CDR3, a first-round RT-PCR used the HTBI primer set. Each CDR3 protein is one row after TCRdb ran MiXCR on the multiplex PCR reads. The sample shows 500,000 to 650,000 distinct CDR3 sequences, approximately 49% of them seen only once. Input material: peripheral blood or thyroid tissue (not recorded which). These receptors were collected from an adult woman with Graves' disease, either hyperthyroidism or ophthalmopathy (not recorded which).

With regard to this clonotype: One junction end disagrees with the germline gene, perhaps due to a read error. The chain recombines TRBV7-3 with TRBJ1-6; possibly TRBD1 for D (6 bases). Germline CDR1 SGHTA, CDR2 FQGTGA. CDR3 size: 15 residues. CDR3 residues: CACSETGQRNSPPHF. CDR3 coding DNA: TGTGCCTGCAGCGAGACAGGACAGCGGAATTCACCCCCCCACTTT.

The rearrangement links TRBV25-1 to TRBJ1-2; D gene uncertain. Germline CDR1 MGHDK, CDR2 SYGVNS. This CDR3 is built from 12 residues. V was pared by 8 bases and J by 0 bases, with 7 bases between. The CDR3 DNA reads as TGTGCCAGCGTCGGGGCTAACTATGGCTACACCTTC. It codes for CASVGANYGYTF.

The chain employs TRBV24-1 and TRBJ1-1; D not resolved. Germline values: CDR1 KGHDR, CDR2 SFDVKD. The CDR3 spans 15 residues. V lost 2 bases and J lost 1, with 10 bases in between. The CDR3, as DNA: TGTGCCACCAGTGATTCGTCGGCCGGGAACACTGAAGCTTTCTTT. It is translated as CATSDSSAGNTEAFF.

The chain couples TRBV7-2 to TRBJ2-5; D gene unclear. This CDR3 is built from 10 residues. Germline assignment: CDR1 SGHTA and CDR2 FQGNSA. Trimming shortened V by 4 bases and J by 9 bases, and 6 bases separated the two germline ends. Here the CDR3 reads CASSSTSQYF. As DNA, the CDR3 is TGTGCCAGCAGCTCAACGTCCCAGTACTTC.

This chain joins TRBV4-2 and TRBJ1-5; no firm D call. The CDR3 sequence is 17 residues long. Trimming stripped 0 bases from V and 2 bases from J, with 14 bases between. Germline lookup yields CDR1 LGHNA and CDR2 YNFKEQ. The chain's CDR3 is CASSQDFGIQRNQPQHF. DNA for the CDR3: TGTGCCAGCAGCCAAGATTTTGGCATTCAGCGCAATCAGCCCCAGCATTTT.

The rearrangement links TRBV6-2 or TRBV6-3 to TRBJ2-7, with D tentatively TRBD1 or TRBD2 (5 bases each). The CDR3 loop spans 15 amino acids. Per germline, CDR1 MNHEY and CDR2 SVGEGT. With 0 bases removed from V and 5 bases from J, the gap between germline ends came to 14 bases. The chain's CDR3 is CASSYSKAGRDEQYF. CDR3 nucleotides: TGTGCCAGCAGTTACTCGAAGGCAGGGAGAGACGAGCAGTACTTC.

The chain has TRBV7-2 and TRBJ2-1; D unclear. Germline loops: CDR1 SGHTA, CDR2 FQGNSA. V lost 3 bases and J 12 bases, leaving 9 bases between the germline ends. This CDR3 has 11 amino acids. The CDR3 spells CASSFSQGQFF. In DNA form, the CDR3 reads TGTGCCAGCAGCTTCTCCCAAGGGCAGTTCTTC.

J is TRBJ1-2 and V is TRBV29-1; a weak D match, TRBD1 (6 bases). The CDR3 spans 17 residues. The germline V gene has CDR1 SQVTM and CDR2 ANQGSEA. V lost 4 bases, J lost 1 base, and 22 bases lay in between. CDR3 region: CSVVPDRLSLDNYGYTF. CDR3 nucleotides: TGCAGCGTTGTCCCGGACAGACTTTCCCTCGATAACTATGGCTACACCTTC.

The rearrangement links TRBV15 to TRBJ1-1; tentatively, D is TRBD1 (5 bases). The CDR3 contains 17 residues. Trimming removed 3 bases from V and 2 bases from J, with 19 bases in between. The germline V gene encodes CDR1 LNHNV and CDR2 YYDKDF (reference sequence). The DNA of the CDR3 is TGTGCCACCAGCAGGAACCGGCAGGGTGTGATTAACACTGAAGCTTTCTTT. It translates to CATSRNRQGVINTEAFF.

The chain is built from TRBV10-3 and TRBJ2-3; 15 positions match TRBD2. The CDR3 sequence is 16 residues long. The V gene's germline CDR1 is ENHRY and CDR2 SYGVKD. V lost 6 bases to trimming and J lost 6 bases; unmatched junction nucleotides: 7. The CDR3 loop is CAISPGLAGGPDTQYF. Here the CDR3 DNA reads TGTGCCATCAGCCCTGGACTAGCGGGAGGGCCGGATACGCAGTATTTT.

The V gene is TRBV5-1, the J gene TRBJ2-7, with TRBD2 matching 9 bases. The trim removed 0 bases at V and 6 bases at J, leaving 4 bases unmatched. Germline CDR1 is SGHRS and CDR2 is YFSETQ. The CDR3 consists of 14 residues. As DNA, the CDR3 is TGCGCCAGCAGCTTGGTTAGCGGGAGAATCGAGCAGTACTTC. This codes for CASSLVSGRIEQYF. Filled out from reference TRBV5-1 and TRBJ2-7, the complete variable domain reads KAGVTQTPRYLIKTRGQQVTLSCSPISGHRSVSWYQQTPGQGLQFLFEYFSETQRNKGNFPGRFSGRQFSNSRSEMNVSTLELGDSALYLCASSLVSGRIEQYFGPGTRLTVT.

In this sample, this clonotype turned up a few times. CDR3 sequence (DNA): TGCAGCGTTGAAGGGGGTTCGGAGACCCAGTACTTC. Translation gives CSVEGGSETQYF. The chain links TRBV29-1 to TRBJ2-5; D is unresolved. CDR1 is SQVTM and CDR2 is ANQGSEA in the germline V gene. Trimming shortened V by 1 base and J by 5 bases, and 8 bases separated the two germline ends. CDR3 length: 12 residues. Filled out from reference TRBV29-1 and TRBJ2-5, the complete variable domain reads SAVISQKPSRDICQRGTSLTIQCQVDSQVTMMFWYRQQPGQSLTLIATANQGSEATYESGFVIDKFPISRPNLTFSTLTVSNMSPEDSSIYLCSVEGGSETQYFGPGTRLLVL.

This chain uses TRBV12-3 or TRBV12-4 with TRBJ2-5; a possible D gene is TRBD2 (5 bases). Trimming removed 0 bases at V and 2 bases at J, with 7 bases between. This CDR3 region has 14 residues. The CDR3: CASSLAREQETQYF. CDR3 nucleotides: TGTGCCAGCAGTTTAGCGAGGGAGCAAGAGACCCAGTACTTC.

As DNA, the CDR3 is TGTGCCAGCAGCCAAGTACAGGGGGTTGAGACCCAGTACTTC. Translated, it gives CASSQVQGVETQYF. The chain has TRBV14 and TRBJ2-5; 8 bases are shared with TRBD1. The CDR3 runs 14 residues. Losses at the gene ends were 1 base for V and 5 bases for J; bases not matched to a gene: 3. From germline, CDR1 is SGHDN and CDR2 FVKESK.

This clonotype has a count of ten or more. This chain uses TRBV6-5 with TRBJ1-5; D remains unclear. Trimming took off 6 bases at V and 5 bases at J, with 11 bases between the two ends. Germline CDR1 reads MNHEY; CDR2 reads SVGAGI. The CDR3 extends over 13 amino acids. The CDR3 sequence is CASSRRQDQPQHF. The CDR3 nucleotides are TGTGCCAGCAGCCGAAGGCAAGATCAGCCCCAGCATTTT.